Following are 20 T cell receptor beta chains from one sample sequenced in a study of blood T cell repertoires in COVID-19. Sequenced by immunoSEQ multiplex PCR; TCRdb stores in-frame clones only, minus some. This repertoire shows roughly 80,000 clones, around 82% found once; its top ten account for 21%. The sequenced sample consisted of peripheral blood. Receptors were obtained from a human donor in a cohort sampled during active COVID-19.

The CDR3 reads CASTPGGTPRTGELFF. Written as DNA, the CDR3 is TGTGCCAGCACCCCGGGGGGGACCCCGAGGACCGGGGAGCTGTTTTTT. The chain is built from TRBV11-2 and TRBJ2-2; 8 positions agree with TRBD2. CDR3 length: 16 residues. Trimming at V came to 7 bases and at J to 5 bases, leaving 12 bases not matched to a gene. The V gene's germline CDR1 is SGHAT and CDR2 FQNNGV. Complete variable domain (other parts from reference TRBV11-2 and TRBJ2-2): EAGVAQSPRYKIIEKRQSVAFWCNPISGHATLYWYQQILGQGPKLLIQFQNNGVVDDSQLPKDRFSAERLKGVDSTLKIQPAKLEDSAVYLCASTPGGTPRTGELFFGEGSRLTVL.

Here the CDR3 reads CASSPGTGSYEQYF. DNA for the CDR3: TGTGCCAGCTCACCGGGGACAGGCTCCTACGAGCAGTACTTC. The chain joins TRBV18 to TRBJ2-7; 8 nucleotides match TRBD1. CDR3 size: 14 residues. Germline-derived CDR1 and CDR2 are KGHSH and LQKENI. V shed 3 bases, J shed 0 bases, and the junction held 1 base outside the gene matches.

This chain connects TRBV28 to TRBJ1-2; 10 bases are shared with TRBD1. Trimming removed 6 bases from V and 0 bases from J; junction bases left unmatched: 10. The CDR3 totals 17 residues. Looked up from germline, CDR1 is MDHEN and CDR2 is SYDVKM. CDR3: CASSGGQGISPNYGYTF. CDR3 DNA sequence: TGTGCCAGCAGCGGGGGACAGGGGATTTCCCCTAACTATGGCTACACCTTC.

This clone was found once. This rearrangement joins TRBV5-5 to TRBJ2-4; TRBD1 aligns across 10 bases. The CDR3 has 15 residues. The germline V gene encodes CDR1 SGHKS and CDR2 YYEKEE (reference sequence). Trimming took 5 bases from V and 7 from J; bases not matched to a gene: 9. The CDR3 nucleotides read TGTGCCAGCAGGCGAACCGGGACAGGGGTGAACATTCAGTACTTC. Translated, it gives CASRRTGTGVNIQYF. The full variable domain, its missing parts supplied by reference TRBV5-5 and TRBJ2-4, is DAGVTQSPTHLIKTRGQQVTLRCSPISGHKSVSWYQQVLGQGPQFIFQYYEKEERGRGNFPDRFSARQFPNYSSELNVNALLLGDSALYLCASRRTGTGVNIQYFGAGTRLSVL.

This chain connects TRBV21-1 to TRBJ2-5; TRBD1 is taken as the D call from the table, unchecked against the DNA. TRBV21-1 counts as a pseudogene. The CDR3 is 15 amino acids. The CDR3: CASSIPDRGRETQYF. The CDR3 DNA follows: TGTGCCAGCAGCATACCGGACAGGGGGCGGGAGACCCAGTACTTC.

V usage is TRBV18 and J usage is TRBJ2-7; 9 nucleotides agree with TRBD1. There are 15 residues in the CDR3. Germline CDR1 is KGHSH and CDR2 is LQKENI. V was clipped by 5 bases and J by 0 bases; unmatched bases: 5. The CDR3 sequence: CASSATGGSSYEQYF. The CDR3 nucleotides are TGTGCCAGCTCAGCGACAGGGGGGAGCTCCTACGAGCAGTACTTC.

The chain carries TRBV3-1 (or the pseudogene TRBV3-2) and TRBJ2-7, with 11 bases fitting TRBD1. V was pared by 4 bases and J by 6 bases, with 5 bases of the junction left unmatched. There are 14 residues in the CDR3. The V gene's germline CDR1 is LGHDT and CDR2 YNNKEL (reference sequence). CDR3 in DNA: TGTGCCAGCAGCCCCTTGGACAGGGGGCGCGAGCAGTACTTC. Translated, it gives CASSPLDRGREQYF.

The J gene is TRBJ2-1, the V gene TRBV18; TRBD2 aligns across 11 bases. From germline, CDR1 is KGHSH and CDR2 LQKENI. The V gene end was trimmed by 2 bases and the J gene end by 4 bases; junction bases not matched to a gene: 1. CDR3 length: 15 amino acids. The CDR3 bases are TGTGCCAGCTCACCATCTAGCGGGGGGTACAATGAGCAGTTCTTC. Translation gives CASSPSSGGYNEQFF. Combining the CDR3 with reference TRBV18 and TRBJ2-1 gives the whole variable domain NAGVMQNPRHLVRRRGQEARLRCSPMKGHSHVYWYRQLPEEGLKFMVYLQKENIIDESGMPKERFSAEFPKEGPSILRIQQVVRGDSAAYFCASSPSSGGYNEQFFGPGTRLTVL.

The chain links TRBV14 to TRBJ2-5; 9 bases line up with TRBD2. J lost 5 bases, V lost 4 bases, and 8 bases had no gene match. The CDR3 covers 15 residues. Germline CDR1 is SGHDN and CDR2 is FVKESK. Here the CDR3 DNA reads TGTGCCAGCAGCCTCGTCGGCGGGGGGGCGGAGACCCAGTACTTC. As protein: CASSLVGGGAETQYF.

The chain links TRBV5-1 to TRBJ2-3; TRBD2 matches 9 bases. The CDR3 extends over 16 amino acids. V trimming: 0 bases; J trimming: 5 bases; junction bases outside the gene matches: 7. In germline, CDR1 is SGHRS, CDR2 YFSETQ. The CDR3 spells CASSLAWRGGKDTQYF. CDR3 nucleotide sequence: TGCGCCAGCAGCTTGGCATGGCGGGGGGGCAAAGATACGCAGTATTTT.

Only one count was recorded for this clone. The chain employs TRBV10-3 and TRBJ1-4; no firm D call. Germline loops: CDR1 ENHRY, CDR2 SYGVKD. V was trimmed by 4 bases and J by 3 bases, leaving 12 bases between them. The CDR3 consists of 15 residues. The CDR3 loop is CAISAGTGSNEKLFF. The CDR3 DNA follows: TGTGCCATCAGTGCTGGTACGGGTTCTAATGAAAAACTGTTTTTT.

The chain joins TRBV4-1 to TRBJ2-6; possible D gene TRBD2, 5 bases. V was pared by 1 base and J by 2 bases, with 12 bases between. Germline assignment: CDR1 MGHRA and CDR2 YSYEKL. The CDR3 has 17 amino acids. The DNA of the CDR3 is TGCGCCAGCAGCCAAGCGCTGACGGGGACTGGGGCCAACGTCCTGACTTTC. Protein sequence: CASSQALTGTGANVLTF.

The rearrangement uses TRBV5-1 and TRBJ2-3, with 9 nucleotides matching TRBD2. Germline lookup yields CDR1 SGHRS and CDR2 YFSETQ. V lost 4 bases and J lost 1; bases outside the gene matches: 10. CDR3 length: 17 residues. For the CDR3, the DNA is TGCGCCAGCAGCCTCCGGTTGACTAGCGGAGGCACAGATACGCAGTATTTT. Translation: CASSLRLTSGGTDTQYF.

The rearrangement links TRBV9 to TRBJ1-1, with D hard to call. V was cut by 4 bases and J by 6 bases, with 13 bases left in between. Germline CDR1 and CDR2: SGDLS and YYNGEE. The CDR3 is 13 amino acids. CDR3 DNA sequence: TGTGCCAGCAGCCCTGTGGGGAGGGCTGAAGCTTTCTTT. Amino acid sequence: CASSPVGRAEAFF.

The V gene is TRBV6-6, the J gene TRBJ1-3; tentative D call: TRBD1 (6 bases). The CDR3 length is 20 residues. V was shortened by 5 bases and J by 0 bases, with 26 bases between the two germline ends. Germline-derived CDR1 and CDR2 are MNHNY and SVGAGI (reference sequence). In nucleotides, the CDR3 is TGTGCCAGCAGTCGCGACAGGCCCCGTCCCCGGTCCCCCTCTGGAAACACCATATATTTT. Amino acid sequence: CASSRDRPRPRSPSGNTIYF.

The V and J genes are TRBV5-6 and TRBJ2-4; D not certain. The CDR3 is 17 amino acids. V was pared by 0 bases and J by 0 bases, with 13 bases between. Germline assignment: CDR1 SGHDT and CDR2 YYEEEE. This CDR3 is CASSLAGWPSAKNIQYF. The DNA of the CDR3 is TGTGCCAGCAGCTTGGCCGGGTGGCCCTCAGCCAAAAACATTCAGTACTTC. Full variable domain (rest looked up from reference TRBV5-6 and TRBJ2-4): DAGVTQSPTHLIKTRGQQVTLRCSPKSGHDTVSWYQQALGQGPQFIFQYYEEEERQRGNFPDRFSGHQFPNYSSELNVNALLLGDSALYLCASSLAGWPSAKNIQYFGAGTRLSVL.

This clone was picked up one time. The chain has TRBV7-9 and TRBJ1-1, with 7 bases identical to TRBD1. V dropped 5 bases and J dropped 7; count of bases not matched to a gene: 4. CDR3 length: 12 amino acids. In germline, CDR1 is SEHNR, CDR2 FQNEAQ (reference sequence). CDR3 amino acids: CASSLTGVEAFF. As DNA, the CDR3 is TGTGCCAGCAGCCTTACAGGGGTTGAAGCTTTCTTT.

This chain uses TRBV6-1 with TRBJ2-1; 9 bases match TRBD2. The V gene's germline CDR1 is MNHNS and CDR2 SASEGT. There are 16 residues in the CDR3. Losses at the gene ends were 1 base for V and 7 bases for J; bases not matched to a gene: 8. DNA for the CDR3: TGTGCCAGCAGTGAAGAGGTATTAGCGGGGGATAATGAGCAGTTCTTC. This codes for CASSEEVLAGDNEQFF.

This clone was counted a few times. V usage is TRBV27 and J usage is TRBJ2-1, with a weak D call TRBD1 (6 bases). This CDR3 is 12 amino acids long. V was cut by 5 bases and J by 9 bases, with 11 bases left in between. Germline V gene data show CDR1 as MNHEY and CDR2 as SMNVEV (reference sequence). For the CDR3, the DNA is TGTGCCAGCAGTCGGACAGTTGGTGAGCAGTTCTTC. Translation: CASSRTVGEQFF.

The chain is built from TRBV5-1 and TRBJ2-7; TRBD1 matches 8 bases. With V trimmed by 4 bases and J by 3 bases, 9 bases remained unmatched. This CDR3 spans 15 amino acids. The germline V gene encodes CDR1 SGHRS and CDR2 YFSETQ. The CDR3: CASSIRTGLYYEQYF. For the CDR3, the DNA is TGCGCCAGCAGCATACGGACAGGGCTGTACTACGAGCAGTACTTC.